This T cell receptor (beta chain) stems from a study of T cell responses to AZD1222 COVID-19 vaccine. Study-level results: No day 14 peak samples; only post-peak repertoires were characterized. Vaccine-related CD4 TCRs covered spike, predominating at 160-218 and 743-854. The study reported that nearly half of spike-specific TCRs target unmutated variant regions. Donors were chiefly white British, with a greater number of females, and clonal diversity was perhaps underestimated.

The germline V gene encodes CDR1 SGHRS and CDR2 YFSETQ. This CDR3 contains 14 residues. Trimming at V came to 0 bases and at J to 6 bases, leaving 4 bases not matched to a gene. Worth noting for this clone: The target antigen is unknown.

Some clones are missing from TCRdb's copy, which holds only in-frame ones; the method was immunoSEQ multiplex PCR. Among roughly 100,000 clones listed, 86% were seen once. The chain links TRBV5-1 to TRBJ2-3, with 7 bases fitting TRBD2. The sample here was peripheral blood, taken on day 0 of AZD1222 vaccination. This sequence originates from an adult in good health. This CDR3 is CASSLGLAMDTQYF. In nucleotides, the CDR3 is TGCGCCAGCAGCTTGGGACTAGCAATGGATACGCAGTATTTT. Complete variable domain (other parts from reference TRBV5-1 and TRBJ2-3): KAGVTQTPRYLIKTRGQQVTLSCSPISGHRSVSWYQQTPGQGLQFLFEYFSETQRNKGNFPGRFSGRQFSNSRSEMNVSTLELGDSALYLCASSLGLAMDTQYFGPGTRLTVL.